These 32 T cell receptor beta chains were sequenced from one sample in a study of cytomegalovirus exposure and HLA in healthy donors. 60 Vbeta and 13 Jbeta primers were used in PCR. Here immunoSEQ multiplex PCR was the method, and the copy in TCRdb shows in-frame clones only, minus some. The sample lists 150,000 to 200,000 clones, roughly four fifths occurring once. Sequencing used PBMCs. These receptors all stem from a woman between 50 and 59 years old in good health and CMV-seropositive.

The V call is TRBV2, the J call TRBJ1-4; 8 bases are a match to TRBD1. The CDR3 runs to 15 residues. The V gene end was trimmed by 3 bases and the J gene end by 3 bases; junction bases not matched to a gene: 3. Germline-derived CDR1 and CDR2 are SNHLY and FYNNEI. The CDR3 DNA reads TGTGCCAGCAGTGACAGGGGGCTGGCTAATGAAAAACTGTTTTTT. Protein sequence: CASSDRGLANEKLFF. The entire variable domain, with the rest obtained from reference TRBV2 and TRBJ1-4, is as follows: EPEVTQTPSHQVTQMGQEVILRCVPISNHLYFYWYRQILGQKVEFLVSFYNNEISEKSEIFDDQFSVERPDGSNFTLKIRSTKLEDSAMYFCASSDRGLANEKLFFGSGTQLSVL.

This chain uses TRBV7-9 with TRBJ2-7; 10 bases agree with TRBD1. V trimming: 1 base; J trimming: 7 bases; junction bases outside the gene matches: 4. The germline V gene encodes CDR1 SEHNR and CDR2 FQNEAQ (reference sequence). The CDR3 runs 14 residues. The DNA for the CDR3 is TGTGCCAGCAGCTTAGGACAGGGGGCAGAGGAGCAGTACTTC. This codes for CASSLGQGAEEQYF.

This chain joins TRBV7-9 and TRBJ1-1; 8 bases are shared with TRBD1. Trimming removed 5 bases from V and 1 base from J; junction bases left unmatched: 6. Germline loops: CDR1 SEHNR, CDR2 FQNEAQ (reference sequence). The CDR3 totals 15 residues. CDR3 nucleotides: TGTGCCAGCAGCCCTATGGACAGGGCGAACACTGAAGCTTTCTTT. The encoded protein is CASSPMDRANTEAFF.

This chain connects TRBV7-8 to TRBJ2-1; TRBD1 matches 11 bases. The V gene's germline CDR1 is SGHVS and CDR2 FQNEAQ. The CDR3 extends over 18 amino acids. V lost 5 bases, J lost 2 bases, and 11 bases stayed unmatched. The CDR3 DNA sequence: TGTGCCAGCAGCCAAAGGAGACCGGGACAGGGGGCCTACAATGAGCAGTTCTTC. It translates to CASSQRRPGQGAYNEQFF.

The count of this clone is one. The CDR3 loop is CASSVGPIMNTEAFF. The CDR3 bases are TGTGCCAGCAGCGTCGGTCCGATTATGAACACTGAAGCTTTCTTT. This chain joins TRBV9 and TRBJ1-1; D is undetermined. The germline V and J ends were trimmed by 2 bases and 0 bases, with 11 bases remaining between them. Germline loops: CDR1 SGDLS, CDR2 YYNGEE. There are 15 residues in the CDR3.

The CDR3 sequence is CASSLDLAEKFF. The CDR3 nucleotides are TGCGCCAGCAGCTTGGATCTAGCGGAGAAGTTCTTC. This chain connects TRBV5-1 to TRBJ2-1; TRBD2 matches at 7 bases. Germline V lookup: CDR1 SGHRS, CDR2 YFSETQ. Trimming cost V 0 bases and J 14 bases; bases outside gene matches: 5. This CDR3 region has 12 residues.

This chain joins TRBV6-1 and TRBJ1-1; the D gene is possibly TRBD1 (5 bases). Germline V gene sequence: CDR1 MNHNS, CDR2 SASEGT. V was trimmed by 5 bases and J by 1 base, leaving 14 bases between them. The CDR3 sequence is 15 residues long. The CDR3, as DNA: TGTGCCAGCAGTAAGTACCGGGGGGGGAACACTGAAGCTTTCTTT. Translation gives CASSKYRGGNTEAFF.

This chain uses TRBV2 with TRBJ1-1; 7 bases map to TRBD1. This CDR3 is built from 13 residues. From germline, CDR1 is SNHLY and CDR2 FYNNEI. V dropped 6 bases and J dropped 0; count of bases not matched to a gene: 1. CDR3 region: CASRGQLNTEAFF. In nucleotides, the CDR3 is TGTGCCAGCAGGGGACAGTTGAACACTGAAGCTTTCTTT.

This rearrangement joins TRBV4-1 to TRBJ2-7; 10 bases match TRBD2. After removal of 1 base from V and 2 bases from J, the junction contained 5 bases not matched to a gene. Germline V gene lookup returns CDR1 MGHRA and CDR2 YSYEKL. This CDR3 region has 16 residues. The DNA of the CDR3 is TGCGCCAGCAGCCAAGTAGGGACTAGCGTCACCTACGAGCAGTACTTC. This sequence encodes CASSQVGTSVTYEQYF.

The V gene is TRBV19, the J gene TRBJ1-2; possible D gene TRBD1, 6 bases. The CDR3 consists of 14 residues. Deletions cut 7 bases from V and 5 bases from J, with 17 bases between. From germline, CDR1 is LNHDA and CDR2 SQIVND (reference sequence). In nucleotides, the CDR3 is TGTGCCAGTACACTGGGGGCGGCGTTTTATGGCTACACCTTC. Amino acid sequence: CASTLGAAFYGYTF.

This clone appeared a few times. The V call is TRBV6-1, the J call TRBJ2-1; tentative D call: TRBD1 (6 bases). There are 15 residues in the CDR3. V gave up 8 bases and J gave up 8 bases, with 22 bases separating them. Germline V gene sequence: CDR1 MNHNS, CDR2 SASEGT. The CDR3 spells CASARQTGRVDEQFF. In DNA, the CDR3 is TGTGCCAGCGCCCGCCAGACAGGTCGCGTGGATGAGCAGTTCTTC.

J is TRBJ2-3 and V is TRBV10-3, with D uncertain. Germline loops: CDR1 ENHRY, CDR2 SYGVKD. Trimming removed 4 bases from V and 6 bases from J, with 5 bases in between. The CDR3 totals 11 residues. This chain's CDR3 is CAISGPDTQYF. The CDR3 coding sequence is TGTGCCATCAGTGGGCCCGATACGCAGTATTTT.

As to this clone: This same CDR3 is encoded by further DNA sequences in the sample. V gene TRBV2 combines with J gene TRBJ1-5, with D hard to call. Trimming removed 3 bases from V and 6 bases from J, with 9 bases in between. Germline lookup yields CDR1 SNHLY and CDR2 FYNNEI. This CDR3 region has 13 residues. CDR3: CASSDRGSQPQHF. Here the CDR3 DNA reads TGTGCCAGCAGTGATAGAGGATCTCAGCCCCAGCATTTT.

V is TRBV29-1 and J is TRBJ1-4; D might be TRBD1 (6 bases). V was clipped by 6 bases and J by 8 bases, with 16 bases between them. Germline V gene data show CDR1 as SQVTM and CDR2 as ANQGSEA. There are 13 residues in the CDR3. CDR3 region: CSVAPGEGEKLFF. CDR3 DNA sequence: TGCAGCGTCGCCCCAGGGGAGGGGGAAAAACTGTTTTTT.

The rearrangement joins TRBV30 to TRBJ1-1; no clear D gene. Germline values: CDR1 GTSNPN, CDR2 SVGIG (reference sequence). Trimming left V 0 bases short and J 7 bases short, with 12 bases between. The CDR3 is made up of 13 amino acids. CDR3 DNA: TGTGCCTGGAGTGTTTCAGGAAGACGTGAAGCTTTCTTT. This gives the protein CAWSVSGRREAFF. Drawing the rest from reference TRBV30 and TRBJ1-1, the complete variable domain is SQTIHQWPATLVQPVGSPLSLECTVEGTSNPNLYWYRQAAGRGLQLLFYSVGIGQISSEVPQNLSASRPQDRQFILSSKKLLLSDSGFYLCAWSVSGRREAFFGQGTRLTVV.

V gene TRBV5-5 combines with J gene TRBJ2-7, with TRBD2 identical over 10 bases. V gave up 6 bases and J gave up 3 bases; unmatched junction bases: 9. This CDR3 region has 15 residues. Per germline, CDR1 SGHKS and CDR2 YYEKEE (reference sequence). The CDR3 nucleotides are TGTGCCAGCAAACTAGCGGGACTAGCATTCTACGAGCAGTACTTC. This translates into CASKLAGLAFYEQYF.

J is TRBJ1-5 and V is TRBV2, with D perhaps TRBD1 (5 bases). The CDR3 is made up of 16 amino acids. Per the germline V gene, CDR1 is SNHLY and CDR2 is FYNNEI. V was trimmed by 5 bases and J by 4 bases, leaving 18 bases between them. CDR3 DNA sequence: TGTGCCAGCAGTATAACAGGTGCGCTCTATAATCAGCCCCAGCATTTT. Its protein product is CASSITGALYNQPQHF.

The V gene is TRBV5-5, the J gene TRBJ2-1; TRBD1 is a possible D gene (5 bases). CDR1 and CDR2 from the germline V gene are SGHKS and YYEKEE (reference sequence). The length of the CDR3 is 12 residues. With 0 bases removed from V and 9 bases from J, the gap between germline ends came to 7 bases. The CDR3 reads CASSLAQGEQFF. As DNA, the CDR3 is TGTGCCAGCAGCTTGGCCCAGGGTGAGCAGTTCTTC.

Comments on this clone: The identical CDR3 is also encoded by other nucleotide sequences in the sample. This chain links TRBV5-6 with TRBJ1-2, with TRBD1 identical over 7 bases. The ends lost 4 bases at V and 8 bases at J; junction bases unmatched: 17. The CDR3 contains 16 residues. Germline CDR1 SGHDT, CDR2 YYEEEE. The CDR3 here is CASSPDRQKSRGGYTF. DNA of the CDR3: TGTGCCAGCAGCCCGGACAGGCAGAAGTCGAGAGGAGGCTACACCTTC.

This chain connects TRBV5-4 to TRBJ2-5; no reliable D call. Germline CDR1 and CDR2: SGHNT and YYREEE (reference sequence). V was trimmed by 0 bases and J by 2 bases, leaving 11 bases between them. The CDR3 runs 15 residues. CDR3 region: CASSLGPGRQETQYF. The CDR3 DNA reads as TGTGCCAGCAGCTTGGGTCCAGGCAGGCAAGAGACCCAGTACTTC.

The chain employs TRBV5-1 and TRBJ2-5, with 8 bases matching TRBD2. Trimming removed 8 bases from V and 5 bases from J; junction bases left unmatched: 8. The CDR3 has 13 residues. Germline assignment: CDR1 SGHRS and CDR2 YFSETQ. CDR3 DNA: TGCGCCAGTTCGGGACTAGTCCTTGAGACCCAGTACTTC. Translation gives CASSGLVLETQYF.

This clone was detected only once. The chain uses TRBV19 and TRBJ1-2; D is uncertain. The length of the CDR3 is 12 residues. Germline assignment: CDR1 LNHDA and CDR2 SQIVND (reference sequence). V gave up 1 base and J gave up 5 bases, with 5 bases separating them. In DNA, the CDR3 is TGTGCCAGTAGTATAGGGCGGTATGGCTACACCTTC. Translation: CASSIGRYGYTF.

Turning to this clone: Other DNA sequences from this sample encode an identical CDR3 as well. The genes are TRBV5-1 and TRBJ1-1; unclear D gene. CDR1 is SGHRS, CDR2 YFSETQ, per germline. The CDR3 totals 14 residues. Trimming removed 0 bases from V and 4 bases from J, with 10 bases in between. CDR3 residues: CASSLDGGSTEAFF. CDR3 nucleotide sequence: TGCGCCAGCAGCTTGGACGGTGGTAGCACTGAAGCTTTCTTT.

This clone appeared a few times. The CDR3 protein is CASGGLAGVTGELFF. Written as DNA, the CDR3 is TGTGCCAGCGGGGGACTAGCGGGGGTTACCGGGGAGCTGTTTTTT. The chain uses TRBV2 and TRBJ2-2, with TRBD2 matching 14 bases. Germline CDR1 and CDR2: SNHLY and FYNNEI. The V and J ends lost 8 bases and 5 bases, in that order; junction bases with no gene match: 4. This CDR3 comprises 15 residues.

V gene TRBV19 combines with J gene TRBJ1-4; the D gene is possibly TRBD1 (5 bases). V lost 9 bases and J 10 bases, leaving 18 bases between the germline ends. There are 13 residues in the CDR3. In germline, CDR1 is LNHDA, CDR2 SQIVND (reference sequence). The CDR3 spells CASTIGVSAKLFF. The CDR3 bases are TGTGCCAGCACGATAGGGGTTTCGGCAAAACTGTTTTTT.

This sequence joins TRBV2 and TRBJ1-2; D is perhaps TRBD1 (5 bases). This CDR3 has 14 amino acids. V lost 5 bases and J 2 bases, leaving 12 bases between the germline ends. CDR1 is SNHLY and CDR2 is FYNNEI in the germline V gene. Here the CDR3 DNA reads TGTGCCAGCAGTCCGGGGGAGCTGAACTATGGCTACACCTTC. It translates to CASSPGELNYGYTF.

The rearrangement links TRBV10-3 to TRBJ1-5, with 7 bases fitting TRBD1. Germline values: CDR1 ENHRY, CDR2 SYGVKD. The length of the CDR3 is 14 residues. J lost 4 bases, V lost 5 bases, and 5 bases had no gene match. In nucleotides, the CDR3 is TGTGCCATCAGTCTGGACAGGTCAAATCAGCCCCAGCATTTT. Its translation: CAISLDRSNQPQHF.

The sample holds a few counts of this clone. V usage is TRBV5-4 and J usage is TRBJ2-5; 12 bases are shared with TRBD1. The CDR3 has 15 residues. The germline CDR1 and CDR2 sequences are SGHNT and YYREEE (reference sequence). V gave up 2 bases and J gave up 5 bases; unmatched junction bases: 4. CDR3 nucleotides: TGTGCCAGCAGCTTCCGGGACAGGGGGCTGGAGACCCAGTACTTC. It is translated as CASSFRDRGLETQYF.

The chain is built from TRBV7-9 and TRBJ2-3; 8 nucleotides match TRBD1. Per germline, CDR1 SEHNR and CDR2 FQNEAQ (reference sequence). The CDR3 totals 15 residues. J gave up 1 base and V 6 bases, and 6 bases lay outside the gene matches. DNA for the CDR3: TGTGCCAGCAGAGGGGGGACAGGCGGCACAGATACGCAGTATTTT. It yields the protein CASRGGTGGTDTQYF. The whole variable domain, remainder taken from reference TRBV7-9 and TRBJ2-3, is DTGVSQNPRHKITKRGQNVTFRCDPISEHNRLYWYRQTLGQGPEFLTYFQNEAQLEKSRLLSDRFSAERPKGSFSTLEIQRTEQGDSAMYLCASRGGTGGTDTQYFGPGTRLTVL.

The CDR3, as DNA: TGTGCCAGCAGCTCGATCAGGGGGCTAAATGGAAACACCATATATTTT. Encoded protein: CASSSIRGLNGNTIYF. The chain recombines TRBV7-9 with TRBJ1-3; 8 bases are a match to TRBD1. Germline values: CDR1 SEHNR, CDR2 FQNEAQ (reference sequence). The CDR3 has 16 residues. V dropped 4 bases and J dropped 3; count of bases not matched to a gene: 8.

CDR3: CASRRTGGDGYTF. The CDR3 coding sequence is TGTGCCAGCAGACGGACAGGGGGCGATGGCTACACCTTC. The chain joins TRBV6-1 to TRBJ1-2; 11 bases fit TRBD1. This CDR3 region has 13 residues. Germline V gene sequence: CDR1 MNHNS, CDR2 SASEGT. Trimming took 6 bases from V and 6 from J; bases not matched to a gene: 3.

The CDR3 DNA is TGCAGCGTTGTCGGGACAAATAAAGTCACAGATACGCAGTATTTT. Translated: CSVVGTNKVTDTQYF. V is TRBV29-1 and J is TRBJ2-3; TRBD1 might be the D (6 bases). The V gene lost 4 bases and the J gene lost 2 bases, with 16 bases spanning the gap. The germline gives CDR1 SQVTM, CDR2 ANQGSEA. The CDR3 runs to 15 residues.